These 9 T cell receptor beta chains share one sample of origin, sequenced in a study of cytomegalovirus exposure and HLA in healthy donors (dated by TCRdb to the late 2010s). Preparation of the library involved the immunoSEQ multiplex PCR assay. Held by TCRdb, this immuneACCESS table contains in-frame sequences only and omits some clones. Under half of the omission traces to an unresolved V gene where checked; the cause of the rest is unknown. The sample table holds over 200,000 clones, of which less than 90% were seen once. The biggest ten clones account for roughly 5.5% of the sample. The specimen was PBMCs. These receptors were obtained from a woman aged 18-29 years in good health and CMV-seronegative.

On this clone itself: This CDR3 is also generated by other DNA sequences in the sample. The V gene is TRBV27, the J gene TRBJ1-5, with a weak D call TRBD1 (5 bases). Germline V lookup: CDR1 MNHEY, CDR2 SMNVEV (reference sequence). There are 13 residues in the CDR3. Trimming stripped 6 bases from V and 4 bases from J, with 10 bases between. The CDR3 nucleotides read TGTGCCAGCAGACTGGGGCGGAATCAGCCCCAGCATTTT. This gives the protein CASRLGRNQPQHF.

The rearrangement uses TRBV10-3 and TRBJ2-7; tentatively, D is TRBD1 (5 bases). Germline assignment: CDR1 ENHRY and CDR2 SYGVKD. Trimming cost V 2 bases and J 3 bases, with 8 bases left between them. The CDR3 has 13 amino acids. In DNA, the CDR3 is TGTGCCATCAGTGAGACAGGCCACTACGAGCAGTACTTC. Its protein is CAISETGHYEQYF.

This chain joins TRBV19 and TRBJ2-1, with 7 bases fitting TRBD1. CDR1 is LNHDA and CDR2 is SQIVND in the germline V gene (reference sequence). V lost 8 bases, J lost 1 base, and 8 bases stayed unmatched. The CDR3 totals 15 residues. The CDR3 loop reads CASGSTGASYNEQFF. The CDR3 nucleotides read TGTGCCAGTGGATCTACAGGGGCATCCTACAATGAGCAGTTCTTC.

This clone was detected only once. V usage is TRBV27 and J usage is TRBJ1-2; D possibly corresponds to TRBD1 (5 bases). This CDR3 is built from 14 residues. Between the trimmed V and J ends, which lost 6 bases and 2 bases, there was a span of 13 bases. The germline gives CDR1 MNHEY, CDR2 SMNVEV (reference sequence). The CDR3 nucleotides are TGTGCCAGCAGGCTAACTCAGGGAAACTATGGCTACACCTTC. It is translated as CASRLTQGNYGYTF.

The V gene is TRBV2, the J gene TRBJ2-7; 8 positions match TRBD2. CDR1 is SNHLY, CDR2 FYNNEI, per germline. Trimming cost V 8 bases and J 6 bases; bases outside gene matches: 6. The CDR3 is made up of 12 amino acids. The DNA of the CDR3 is TGTGCCAGCCTCGCCGGGGGGGTCGAGCAGTACTTC. It translates to CASLAGGVEQYF. Combining the CDR3 with reference TRBV2 and TRBJ2-7 gives the whole variable domain EPEVTQTPSHQVTQMGQEVILRCVPISNHLYFYWYRQILGQKVEFLVSFYNNEISEKSEIFDDQFSVERPDGSNFTLKIRSTKLEDSAMYFCASLAGGVEQYFGPGTRLTVT.

This sequence joins TRBV5-4 and TRBJ1-1, with unresolved D. V was clipped by 4 bases and J by 12 bases, with 16 bases between them. The CDR3 is made up of 12 amino acids. CDR1 is SGHNT, CDR2 YYREEE, per germline (reference sequence). The CDR3 bases are TGTGCCAGCAGCCCCGGCCGGACCGTCCCTTTCTTT. This codes for CASSPGRTVPFF.

This chain connects TRBV30 to TRBJ1-2; D not resolved. The CDR3 is made up of 13 amino acids. Germline V lookup: CDR1 GTSNPN, CDR2 SVGIG (reference sequence). The germline V and J ends were trimmed by 0 bases and 7 bases, with 12 bases remaining between them. The CDR3 DNA is TGTGCCTGGAGTGTACTGGGGAACCTTGGCTACACCTTC. Translation gives CAWSVLGNLGYTF.

The rearrangement joins TRBV9 to TRBJ1-2; a possible D gene is TRBD1 (5 bases). Germline lookup yields CDR1 SGDLS and CDR2 YYNGEE. Trimming took off 0 bases at V and 6 bases at J, with 12 bases between the two ends. This CDR3 comprises 14 residues. CDR3 sequence reads: CASSVEPQGNGYTF. CDR3 sequence (DNA): TGTGCCAGCAGCGTAGAGCCCCAGGGTAATGGCTACACCTTC.

This sequence joins TRBV11-3 and TRBJ2-1; 8 positions agree with TRBD2. Germline V gives CDR1 SGHNT, CDR2 YENEEA. Trimming took 5 bases from V and 5 from J; bases not matched to a gene: 11. The CDR3 runs to 16 residues. CDR3: CASSPGHSGNNNEQFF. The CDR3 DNA reads as TGTGCCAGCAGCCCCGGACATAGCGGGAACAACAATGAGCAGTTCTTC.